This TCR beta chain was sequenced during a study of technical replicates of blood from a handful of donors. Only in-frame clones appear in the TCRdb table, and some are missing; sequencing was by immunoSEQ multiplex PCR. The sample has just over 70,000 clones, 85% to 95% seen once. This CDR3 is built from 14 residues. Trimming removed 8 bases at V and 5 bases at J, with 15 bases between. The germline CDR1 and CDR2 sequences are LNHDA and SQIVND (reference sequence). This clone was counted a single time. Sequencing was done on a sample of T cells isolated from PBMCs. The chain links TRBV19 to TRBJ1-4; D unresolved. The receptor's source is a human donor in good health. CDR3 in DNA: TGTGCCAGTTCTACGACCGGGATCAATGAAAAACTGTTTTTT. It yields the protein CASSTTGINEKLFF.